The text below deals with one T cell receptor beta chain. The donors, all of them Caucasian adults, lived in Nashville, Tennessee. Measured with immunoSEQ multiplex PCR; TCRdb has only the in-frame clones, and not every one. The sample has roughly 1,000,000 clones; about four fifths are singletons. The sample belongs to a study of shared clonotypes between healthy human individuals. CDR3 length: 14 amino acids. J gave up 8 bases and V 0 bases, and 4 bases lay outside the gene matches. Germline V gene sequence: CDR1 LNHNV, CDR2 YYDKDF (reference sequence). The specimen sequenced was memory CD4+ T cells from PBMCs. This sample's subset: CD45RA-negative fraction. This rearrangement joins TRBV15 to TRBJ1-3, with 7 bases lining up with TRBD1. The TCR comes from a man between 18 and 29 years old in good health. Some clones in this sample may be carry-over from other donors' samples. The CDR3 protein is CATSREAGGYTIYF. CDR3 nucleotides: TGTGCCACCAGCAGAGAGGCAGGGGGGTACACCATATATTTT. Full variable domain (remainder filled in from reference TRBV15 and TRBJ1-3): DAMVIQNPRYQVTQFGKPVTLSCSQTLNHNVMYWYQQKSSQAPKLLFHYYDKDFNNEADTPDNFQSRRPNTSFCFLDIRSPGLGDTAMYLCATSREAGGYTIYFGEGSWLTVV.